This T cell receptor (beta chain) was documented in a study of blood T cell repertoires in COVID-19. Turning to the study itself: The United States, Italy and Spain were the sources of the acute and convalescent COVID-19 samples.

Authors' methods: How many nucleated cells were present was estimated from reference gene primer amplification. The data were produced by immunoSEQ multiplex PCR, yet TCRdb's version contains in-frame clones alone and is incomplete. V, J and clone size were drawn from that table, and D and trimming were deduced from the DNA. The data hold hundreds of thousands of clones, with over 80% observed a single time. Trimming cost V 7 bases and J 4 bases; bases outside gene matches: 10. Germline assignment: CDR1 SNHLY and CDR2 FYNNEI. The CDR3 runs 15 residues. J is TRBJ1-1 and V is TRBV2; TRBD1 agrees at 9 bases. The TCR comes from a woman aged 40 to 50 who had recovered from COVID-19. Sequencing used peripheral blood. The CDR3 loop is CASKPTGQGGTEAFF. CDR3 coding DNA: TGTGCCAGCAAACCAACGGGACAGGGAGGCACTGAAGCTTTCTTT.